Presented here are 17 T cell receptor beta chains from one specimen sequenced in a study of blood T cell repertoires in COVID-19. Profiling relied on immunoSEQ multiplex PCR, and the TCRdb table lists in-frame clones only, not all of them. The data hold 3,500 or so clones, with around 80% observed a single time. Sequencing was carried out using peripheral blood. The receptors shown here come from a human donor in a cohort sampled during active COVID-19.

The chain is built from TRBV5-1 and TRBJ2-7, with 8 bases matching TRBD1. Germline V gene data show CDR1 as SGHRS and CDR2 as YFSETQ. The CDR3 sequence is 14 residues long. The V gene end was trimmed by 5 bases and the J gene end by 4 bases; junction bases not matched to a gene: 8. The CDR3 spells CASSSGTGLYEQYF. In DNA form, the CDR3 reads TGCGCCAGCAGTTCCGGGACAGGTCTTTACGAGCAGTACTTC.

J is TRBJ1-4 and V is TRBV5-6, with D unresolved. This CDR3 is built from 14 residues. Trimming shortened V by 4 bases and J by 5 bases, and 12 bases separated the two germline ends. Germline CDR1 reads SGHDT; CDR2 reads YYEEEE. CDR3 region: CASSPWGGNEKLFF. CDR3 DNA: TGTGCCAGCAGCCCTTGGGGAGGAAATGAAAAACTGTTTTTT.

The V gene is TRBV30, the J gene TRBJ1-1; D may be TRBD1 (6 bases). V was pared by 6 bases and J by 4 bases, with 12 bases between. CDR1 and CDR2 (germline): GTSNPN, SVGIG (reference sequence). The CDR3 covers 12 residues. The CDR3 here is CACSRGRTEAFF. In DNA, the CDR3 is TGTGCCTGTTCCAGGGGACGCACTGAAGCTTTCTTT.

By proportion, this clone is large. This sequence joins TRBV5-6 and TRBJ2-7; the D gene is possibly TRBD2 (5 bases). Germline V gene data show CDR1 as SGHDT and CDR2 as YYEEEE. V was pared by 2 bases and J by 2 bases, with 11 bases between. There are 14 residues in the CDR3. The CDR3 region has the DNA TGTGCCAGCAGCTTCTGGAGCGGAGCCTACGAGCAGTACTTC. Translation gives CASSFWSGAYEQYF.

This sequence joins TRBV5-1 and TRBJ1-2; D not certain. Per the germline V gene, CDR1 is SGHRS and CDR2 is YFSETQ. V was cut by 0 bases and J by 7 bases, with 16 bases left in between. The CDR3 consists of 15 residues. The DNA of the CDR3 is TGCGCCAGCAGCTTGGCCGGCGGGCCGGAGGGTGGCTACACCTTC. Residues: CASSLAGGPEGGYTF.

V is TRBV19 and J is TRBJ1-1; 9 nucleotides agree with TRBD1. The CDR3 length is 14 residues. Germline values: CDR1 LNHDA, CDR2 SQIVND (reference sequence). With 7 bases clipped from V and 3 bases from J, the junction kept 6 bases outside the gene matches. Written as DNA, the CDR3 is TGTGCCAGTACGGGCGGACAGGGGTACACTGAAGCTTTCTTT. This encodes CASTGGQGYTEAFF. Complete variable domain (other parts from reference TRBV19 and TRBJ1-1): DGGITQSPKYLFRKEGQNVTLSCEQNLNHDAMYWYRQDPGQGLRLIYYSQIVNDFQKGDIAEGYSVSREKKESFPLTVTSAQKNPTAFYLCASTGGQGYTEAFFGQGTRLTVV.

This rearrangement joins TRBV4-1 to TRBJ1-2, with D possibly being TRBD1 (5 bases). This CDR3 contains 13 residues. Between the trimmed V and J ends, which lost 5 bases and 2 bases, there was a span of 9 bases. Germline-derived CDR1 and CDR2 are MGHRA and YSYEKL. This chain's CDR3 is CASSMTVNYGYTF. The DNA for the CDR3 is TGCGCCAGCAGCATGACAGTCAACTATGGCTACACCTTC.

The chain links TRBV5-4 to TRBJ1-2; D perhaps matches TRBD1 (6 bases). The CDR3 has 13 residues. The germline gives CDR1 SGHNT, CDR2 YYREEE (reference sequence). Trimming stripped 4 bases from V and 6 bases from J, with 13 bases between. The DNA of the CDR3 is TGTGCCAGCAGCCAAGAGGGGGGGGATGGCTACACCTTC. It codes for CASSQEGGDGYTF.

The chain uses TRBV6-5 and TRBJ1-2, with 7 bases matching TRBD1. The CDR3 has 14 residues. V was pared by 5 bases and J by 4 bases, with 7 bases of the junction left unmatched. Germline CDR1 and CDR2: MNHEY and SVGAGI. Here the CDR3 reads CASSPSTGSYGYTF. In DNA form, the CDR3 reads TGTGCCAGCAGTCCGTCGACAGGGTCCTATGGCTACACCTTC.

The rearrangement uses TRBV30 and TRBJ1-4; D is undetermined. The V and J ends lost 1 base and 3 bases respectively, with 12 bases between them. This CDR3 region has 15 residues. CDR1 and CDR2 (germline): GTSNPN, SVGIG (reference sequence). The CDR3 reads CAWSAELGANEKLFF. In DNA, the CDR3 is TGTGCCTGGAGTGCTGAACTCGGGGCTAATGAAAAACTGTTTTTT.

The gene calls are TRBV29-1 and TRBJ2-1; maybe TRBD2 (5 bases). This CDR3 has 14 residues. Germline-derived CDR1 and CDR2 are SQVTM and ANQGSEA. CDR3 sequence: CGAIVSRTGNEQFF. Written as DNA, the CDR3 is TGCGGCGCCATCGTAAGCCGGACGGGGAATGAGCAGTTCTTC.

The chain employs TRBV5-1 and TRBJ2-5; 9 bases align to TRBD1. The CDR3 length is 18 residues. Germline CDR1 SGHRS, CDR2 YFSETQ. After removal of 4 bases from V and 6 bases from J, the junction contained 19 bases not matched to a gene. CDR3 sequence (DNA): TGCGCCAGCAGCCCGGAGAGTGACAGGGGGGGTCCCAAGAAGACCCAGTACTTC. Amino acid sequence: CASSPESDRGGPKKTQYF.

This chain uses TRBV11-3 with TRBJ1-6, with D unclear. This CDR3 spans 14 amino acids. Trimming took 5 bases from V and 8 from J, leaving 13 bases between them. Germline CDR1 reads SGHNT; CDR2 reads YENEEA. The CDR3: CASSLGPVDSPLHF. The CDR3 nucleotides read TGTGCCAGCAGCCTAGGGCCAGTGGATTCACCCCTCCACTTT.

The V call is TRBV5-4, the J call TRBJ2-1, with 14 bases lining up with TRBD2. The CDR3 is 16 amino acids. The ends lost 3 bases at V and 7 bases at J; junction bases unmatched: 6. The V gene's germline CDR1 is SGHNT and CDR2 YYREEE (reference sequence). The chain's CDR3 is CASSSRLAGGPNEQFF. CDR3 coding DNA: TGTGCCAGCAGCTCTAGACTAGCGGGGGGGCCGAATGAGCAGTTCTTC.

The genes are TRBV5-1 and TRBJ2-5; TRBD2 agrees at 9 bases. The CDR3 spans 15 residues. V was pared by 3 bases and J by 5 bases, with 8 bases of the junction left unmatched. The germline gives CDR1 SGHRS, CDR2 YFSETQ. Here the CDR3 DNA reads TGCGCCAGCAGCTCGACCGGGACTAGCTCGGAGACCCAGTACTTC. This encodes CASSSTGTSSETQYF.

The chain couples TRBV5-1 to TRBJ1-2, with a possible D match to TRBD1 (6 bases). The germline gives CDR1 SGHRS, CDR2 YFSETQ. The V gene lost 0 bases and the J gene lost 0 bases, with 15 bases spanning the gap. The CDR3 covers 17 residues. CDR3 protein: CASSLERITGTNYGYTF. Here the CDR3 DNA reads TGCGCCAGCAGCTTGGAACGTATTACAGGGACTAACTATGGCTACACCTTC.

The V call is TRBV5-1, the J call TRBJ2-2; possibly TRBD1 for D (5 bases). Germline CDR1 and CDR2: SGHRS and YFSETQ. The V end lost 0 bases, the J end lost 2 bases, and 8 bases lay between the germline ends. CDR3 length: 15 residues. The CDR3 protein is CASSLAGQNTGELFF. CDR3 nucleotides: TGCGCCAGCAGCTTGGCTGGACAAAACACCGGGGAGCTGTTTTTT.